The present T cell receptor (beta chain) was sequenced within a study of T cell responses to AZD1222 COVID-19 vaccine. This table comes from immunoSEQ multiplex PCR, and its TCRdb copy is limited to in-frame clones, with some not included. The sample shows 100,000 to 150,000 clones, just over 90% of them seen only once. The germline gives CDR1 SEHNR, CDR2 FQNEAQ (reference sequence). The CDR3 length is 13 residues. V shed 2 bases and J shed 2 bases, with 7 bases lying between them. Sequenced material: peripheral blood, taken 28 days after the second AZD1222 dose. This clonotype originated in an adult who received the AZD1222 COVID-19 vaccine. The gene calls are TRBV7-9 and TRBJ2-7; D not resolved. CDR3 sequence (DNA): TGTGCCAGCAGCTTACACCCCCCCTACGAGCAGTACTTC. It encodes CASSLHPPYEQYF.